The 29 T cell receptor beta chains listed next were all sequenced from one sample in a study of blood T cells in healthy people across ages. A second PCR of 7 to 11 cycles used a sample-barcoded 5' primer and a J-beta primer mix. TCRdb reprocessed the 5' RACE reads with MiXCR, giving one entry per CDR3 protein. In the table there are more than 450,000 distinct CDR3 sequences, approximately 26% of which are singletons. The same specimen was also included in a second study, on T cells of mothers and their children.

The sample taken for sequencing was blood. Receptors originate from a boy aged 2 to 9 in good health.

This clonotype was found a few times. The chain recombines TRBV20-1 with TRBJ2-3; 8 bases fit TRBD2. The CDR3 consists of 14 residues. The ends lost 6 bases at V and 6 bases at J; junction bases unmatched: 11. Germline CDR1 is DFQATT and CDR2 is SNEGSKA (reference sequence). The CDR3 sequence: CSANTGGADDTQYF. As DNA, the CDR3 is TGCAGTGCAAACACCGGGGGGGCGGATGATACGCAGTATTTT.

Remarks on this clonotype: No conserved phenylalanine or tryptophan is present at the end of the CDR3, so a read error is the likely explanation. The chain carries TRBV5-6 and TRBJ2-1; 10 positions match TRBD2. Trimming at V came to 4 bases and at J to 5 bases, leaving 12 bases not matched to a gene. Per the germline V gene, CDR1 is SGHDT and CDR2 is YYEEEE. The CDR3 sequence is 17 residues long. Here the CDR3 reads CASSANPASGSHNEQFS. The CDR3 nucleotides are TGTGCCAGCAGCGCAAACCCTGCTAGCGGGAGCCACAATGAGCAGTTCTCC.

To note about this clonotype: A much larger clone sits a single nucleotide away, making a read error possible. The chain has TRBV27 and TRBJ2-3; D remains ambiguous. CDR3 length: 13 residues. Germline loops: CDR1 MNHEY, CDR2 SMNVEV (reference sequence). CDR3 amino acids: CASTAPTLDTLYF. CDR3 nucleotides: TGTGCCAGCACCGCTCCCACACTGGATACGCTGTATTTT.

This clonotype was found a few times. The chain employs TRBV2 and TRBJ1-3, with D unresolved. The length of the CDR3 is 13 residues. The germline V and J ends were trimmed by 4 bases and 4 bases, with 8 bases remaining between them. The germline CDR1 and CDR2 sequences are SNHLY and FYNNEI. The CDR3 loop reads CASSGSKGNTIYF. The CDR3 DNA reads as TGTGCCAGCAGTGGCTCTAAGGGAAACACCATATATTTT.

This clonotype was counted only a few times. The CDR3, as DNA: TGCGCCAGCAGCTTTGACATGACTGAAGCTTTCTTT. Its translation is CASSFDMTEAFF. The chain combines TRBV5-1 with TRBJ1-1; D is undetermined. V was shortened by 2 bases and J by 5 bases, with 7 bases between the two germline ends. CDR3 length: 12 residues. CDR1 and CDR2 (germline): SGHRS, YFSETQ.

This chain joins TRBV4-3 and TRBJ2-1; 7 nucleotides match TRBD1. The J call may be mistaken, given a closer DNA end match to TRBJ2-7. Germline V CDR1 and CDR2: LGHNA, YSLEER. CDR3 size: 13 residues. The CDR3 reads CASSPGGDYEQYF. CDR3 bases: TGCGCCAGCAGCCCAGGGGGTGACTACGAGCAGTACTTC.

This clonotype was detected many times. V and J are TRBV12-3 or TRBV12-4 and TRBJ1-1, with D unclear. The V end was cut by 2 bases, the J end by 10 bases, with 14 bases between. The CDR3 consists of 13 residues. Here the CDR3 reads CASSLKQDSGAFF. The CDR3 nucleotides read TGTGCCAGCAGTTTAAAGCAGGACTCCGGAGCTTTCTTT.

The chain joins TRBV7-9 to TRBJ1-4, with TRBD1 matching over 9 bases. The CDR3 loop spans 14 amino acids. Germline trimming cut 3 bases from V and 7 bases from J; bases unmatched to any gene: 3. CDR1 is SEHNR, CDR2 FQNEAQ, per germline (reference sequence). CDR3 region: CASSFQTGGEKLFF. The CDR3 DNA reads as TGTGCCAGCAGCTTCCAGACAGGGGGTGAAAAACTGTTTTTT.

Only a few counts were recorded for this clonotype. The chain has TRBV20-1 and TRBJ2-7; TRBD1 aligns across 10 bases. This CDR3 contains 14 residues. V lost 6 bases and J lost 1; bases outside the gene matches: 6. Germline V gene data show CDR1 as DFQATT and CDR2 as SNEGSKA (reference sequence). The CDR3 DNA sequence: TGCAGTGCCGACGGACAGGGGGTTTCCTACGAGCAGTACTTC. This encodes CSADGQGVSYEQYF.

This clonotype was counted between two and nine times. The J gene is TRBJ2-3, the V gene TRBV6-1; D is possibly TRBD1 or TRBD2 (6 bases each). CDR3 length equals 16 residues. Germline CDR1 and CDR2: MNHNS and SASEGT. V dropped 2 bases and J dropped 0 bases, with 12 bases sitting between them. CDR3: CASSEWRGESTDTQYF. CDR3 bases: TGTGCCAGCAGTGAATGGAGGGGGGAGAGCACAGATACGCAGTATTTT.

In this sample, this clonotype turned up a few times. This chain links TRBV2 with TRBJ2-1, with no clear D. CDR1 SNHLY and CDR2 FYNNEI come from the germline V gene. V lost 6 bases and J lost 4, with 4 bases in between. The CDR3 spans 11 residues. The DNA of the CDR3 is TGTGCCAGCAGGGTGTACAATGAGCAGTTCTTC. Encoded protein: CASRVYNEQFF.

CDR3 protein: CATSRVSRGNNEQFF. DNA of the CDR3: TGTGCCACCAGCAGAGTAAGCCGGGGGAACAATGAGCAGTTCTTC. The rearrangement uses TRBV15 and TRBJ2-1; D possibly corresponds to TRBD2 (6 bases). Germline V gene sequence: CDR1 LNHNV, CDR2 YYDKDF (reference sequence). V gave up 1 base and J gave up 5 bases, with 12 bases separating them. This CDR3 has 15 residues.

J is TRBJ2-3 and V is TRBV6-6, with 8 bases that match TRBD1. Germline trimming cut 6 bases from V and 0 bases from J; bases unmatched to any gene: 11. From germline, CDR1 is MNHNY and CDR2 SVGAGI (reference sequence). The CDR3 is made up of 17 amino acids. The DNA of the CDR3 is TGTGCCAGCAGGTCGCCCCTCAGGGGGCTTAGCACAGATACGCAGTATTTT. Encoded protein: CASRSPLRGLSTDTQYF.

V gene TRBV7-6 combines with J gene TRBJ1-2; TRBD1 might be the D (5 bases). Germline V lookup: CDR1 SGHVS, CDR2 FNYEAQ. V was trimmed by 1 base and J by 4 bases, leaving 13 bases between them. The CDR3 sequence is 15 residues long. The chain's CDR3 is CASSLGAGLSYGYTF. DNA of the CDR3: TGTGCCAGCAGCTTAGGGGCAGGGCTGTCCTATGGCTACACCTTC.

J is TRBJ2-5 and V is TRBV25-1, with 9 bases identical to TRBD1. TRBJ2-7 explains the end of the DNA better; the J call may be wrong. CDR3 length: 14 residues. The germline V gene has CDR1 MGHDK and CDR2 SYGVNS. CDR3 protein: CASSSDRGTYEQYF. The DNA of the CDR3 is TGTGCCAGCAGTTCGGACAGGGGAACCTACGAGCAGTACTTC.

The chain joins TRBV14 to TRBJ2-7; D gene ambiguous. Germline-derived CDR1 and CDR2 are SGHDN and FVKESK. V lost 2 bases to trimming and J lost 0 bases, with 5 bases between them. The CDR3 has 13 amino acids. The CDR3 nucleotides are TGTGCCAGCAGCCAAAGTTACTCCTACGAGCAGTACTTC. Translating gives CASSQSYSYEQYF.

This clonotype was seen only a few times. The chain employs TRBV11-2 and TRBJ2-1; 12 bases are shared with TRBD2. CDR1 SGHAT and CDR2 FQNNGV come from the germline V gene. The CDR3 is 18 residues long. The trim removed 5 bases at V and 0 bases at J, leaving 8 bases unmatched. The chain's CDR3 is CASSTPLAGGTSYNEQFF. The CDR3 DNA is TGTGCCAGCAGCACACCACTAGCGGGAGGCACCTCCTACAATGAGCAGTTCTTC.

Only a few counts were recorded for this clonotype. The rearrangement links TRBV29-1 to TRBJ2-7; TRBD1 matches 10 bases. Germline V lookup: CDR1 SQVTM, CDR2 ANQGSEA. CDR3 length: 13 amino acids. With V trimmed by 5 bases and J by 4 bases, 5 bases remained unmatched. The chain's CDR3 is CSVLGTGVYEQYF. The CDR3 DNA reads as TGCAGCGTTCTTGGGACAGGGGTTTACGAGCAGTACTTC.

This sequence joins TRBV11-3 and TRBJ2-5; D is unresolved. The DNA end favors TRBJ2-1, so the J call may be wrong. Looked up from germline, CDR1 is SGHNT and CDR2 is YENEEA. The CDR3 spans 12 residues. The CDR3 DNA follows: TGTGCCAGCAGCTTAGATAAGGTTAAGCAGTTCTTC. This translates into CASSLDKVKQFF.

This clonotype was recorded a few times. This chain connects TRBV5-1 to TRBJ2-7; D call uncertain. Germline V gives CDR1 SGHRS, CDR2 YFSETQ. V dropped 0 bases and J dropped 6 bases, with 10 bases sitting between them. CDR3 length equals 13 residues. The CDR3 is CASSLDFLLEQYF. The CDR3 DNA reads TGCGCCAGCAGCTTGGACTTCTTGCTCGAGCAGTACTTC.

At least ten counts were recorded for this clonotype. CDR3 region: CASSFSDPWGETQYF. Written as DNA, the CDR3 is TGTGCCAGCAGTTTTTCTGACCCCTGGGGGGAGACCCAGTACTTC. This chain connects TRBV28 to TRBJ2-5, with D perhaps given as TRBD1 or TRBD2 (5 bases each). Germline CDR1 reads MDHEN; CDR2 reads SYDVKM. The CDR3 is made up of 15 amino acids. Trimming stripped 3 bases from V and 5 bases from J, with 16 bases between.

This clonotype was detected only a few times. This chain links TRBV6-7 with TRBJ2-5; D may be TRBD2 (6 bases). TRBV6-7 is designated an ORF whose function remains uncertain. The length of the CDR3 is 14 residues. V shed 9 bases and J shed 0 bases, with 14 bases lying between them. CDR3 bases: TGTGCCAGACTGGGACTTTCCCACCAAGAGACCCAGTACTTC. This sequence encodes CARLGLSHQETQYF.

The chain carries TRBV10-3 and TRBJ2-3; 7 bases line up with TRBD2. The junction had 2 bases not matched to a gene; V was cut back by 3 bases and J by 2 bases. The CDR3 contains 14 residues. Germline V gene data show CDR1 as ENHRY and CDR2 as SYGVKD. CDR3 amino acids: CAISEGTNTDTQYF. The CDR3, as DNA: TGTGCCATCAGTGAAGGGACTAACACAGATACGCAGTATTTT.

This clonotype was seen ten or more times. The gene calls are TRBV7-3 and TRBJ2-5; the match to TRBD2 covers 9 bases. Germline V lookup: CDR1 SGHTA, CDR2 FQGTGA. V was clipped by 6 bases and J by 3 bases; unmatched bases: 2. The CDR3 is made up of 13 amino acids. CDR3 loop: CASSSSGEETQYF. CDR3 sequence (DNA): TGTGCCAGCAGTTCTAGCGGGGAAGAGACCCAGTACTTC.

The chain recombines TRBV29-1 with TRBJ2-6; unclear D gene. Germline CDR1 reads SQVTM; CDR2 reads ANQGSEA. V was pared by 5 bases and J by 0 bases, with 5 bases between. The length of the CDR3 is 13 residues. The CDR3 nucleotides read TGCAGCGTTTTAGTCTCTGGGGCCAACGTCCTGACTTTC. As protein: CSVLVSGANVLTF.

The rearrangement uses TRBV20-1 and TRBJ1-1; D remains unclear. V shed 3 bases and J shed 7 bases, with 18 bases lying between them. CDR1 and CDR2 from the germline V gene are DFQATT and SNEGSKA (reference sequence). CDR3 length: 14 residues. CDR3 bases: TGCAGTGCTAGGGGCCAGGAGAAACGGGATGAAGCTTTCTTT. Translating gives CSARGQEKRDEAFF.

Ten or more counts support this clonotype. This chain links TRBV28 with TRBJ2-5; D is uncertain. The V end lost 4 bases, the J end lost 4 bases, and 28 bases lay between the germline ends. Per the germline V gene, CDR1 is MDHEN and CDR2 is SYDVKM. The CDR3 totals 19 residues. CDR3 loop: CASSSIFSEGPQVRETQYF. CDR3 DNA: TGTGCCAGCAGTTCAATATTTTCTGAAGGACCACAAGTGAGAGAGACCCAGTACTTC.

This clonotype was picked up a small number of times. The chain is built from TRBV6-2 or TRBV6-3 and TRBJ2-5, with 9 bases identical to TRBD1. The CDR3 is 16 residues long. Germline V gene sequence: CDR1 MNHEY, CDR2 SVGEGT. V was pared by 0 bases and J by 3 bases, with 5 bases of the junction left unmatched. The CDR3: CASSYSRRDREETQYF. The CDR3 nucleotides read TGTGCCAGCAGTTACTCGCGCCGGGACAGGGAAGAGACCCAGTACTTC.

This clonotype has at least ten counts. In DNA, the CDR3 is TGCGCCAGCAGCCAAGATCTCAGGGGGGGCAATCAGCCCCAGCATTTT. As protein: CASSQDLRGGNQPQHF. The V call is TRBV4-3, the J call TRBJ1-5; TRBD1 matches 7 bases. Germline trimming cut 0 bases from V and 2 bases from J; bases unmatched to any gene: 4. The CDR3 spans 16 residues. Germline CDR1 and CDR2: LGHNA and YSLEER.